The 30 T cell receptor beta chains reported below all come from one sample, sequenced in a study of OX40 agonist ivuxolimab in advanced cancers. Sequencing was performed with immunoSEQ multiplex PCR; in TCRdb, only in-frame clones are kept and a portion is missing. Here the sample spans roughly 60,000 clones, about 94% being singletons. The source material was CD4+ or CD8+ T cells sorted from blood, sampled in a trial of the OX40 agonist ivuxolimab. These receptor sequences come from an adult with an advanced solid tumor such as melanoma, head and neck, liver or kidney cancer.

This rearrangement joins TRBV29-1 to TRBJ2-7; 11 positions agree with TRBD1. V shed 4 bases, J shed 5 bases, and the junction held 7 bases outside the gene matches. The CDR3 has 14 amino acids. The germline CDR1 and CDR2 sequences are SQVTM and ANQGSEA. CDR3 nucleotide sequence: TGCAGCGTTGCGGGACAGGGGGGAATCGACGAGCAGTACTTC. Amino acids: CSVAGQGGIDEQYF.

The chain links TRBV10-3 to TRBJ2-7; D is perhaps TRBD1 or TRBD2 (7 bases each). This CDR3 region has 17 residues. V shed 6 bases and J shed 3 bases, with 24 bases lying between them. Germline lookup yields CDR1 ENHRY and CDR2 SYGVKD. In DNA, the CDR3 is TGTGCCATCAGCAGCAGACAGGGAGGGGAGTCGAGCTACGAGCAGTACTTC. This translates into CAISSRQGGESSYEQYF.

CDR3 protein: CASSPGEGSRWNEQFF. Here the CDR3 DNA reads TGTGCCAGCAGCCCAGGGGAAGGGAGTCGGTGGAATGAGCAGTTCTTC. V and J are TRBV9 and TRBJ2-1; D possibly corresponds to TRBD1 (6 bases). V lost 4 bases and J 7 bases, leaving 21 bases between the germline ends. There are 16 residues in the CDR3. Germline V gene sequence: CDR1 SGDLS, CDR2 YYNGEE.

The CDR3 is CASSFTGNYGYTF. DNA for the CDR3: TGTGCCAGCAGTTTTACAGGGAACTATGGCTACACCTTC. The chain is built from TRBV28 and TRBJ1-2, with D possibly TRBD1 on 6 matching bases. The CDR3 contains 13 residues. CDR1 and CDR2 from the germline V gene are MDHEN and SYDVKM. V gave up 3 bases and J gave up 2 bases, with 7 bases separating them.

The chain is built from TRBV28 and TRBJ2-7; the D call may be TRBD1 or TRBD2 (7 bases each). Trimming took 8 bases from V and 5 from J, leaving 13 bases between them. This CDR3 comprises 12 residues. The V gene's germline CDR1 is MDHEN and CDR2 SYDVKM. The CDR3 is CASLQGGNEQYF. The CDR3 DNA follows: TGTGCCAGCCTCCAGGGGGGGAACGAGCAGTACTTC.

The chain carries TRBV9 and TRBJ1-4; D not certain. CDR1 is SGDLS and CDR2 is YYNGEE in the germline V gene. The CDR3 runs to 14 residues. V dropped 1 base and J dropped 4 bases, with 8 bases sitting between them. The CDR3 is CASSVSRNNEKLFF. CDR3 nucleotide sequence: TGTGCCAGCAGCGTATCCAGGAATAATGAAAAACTGTTTTTT.

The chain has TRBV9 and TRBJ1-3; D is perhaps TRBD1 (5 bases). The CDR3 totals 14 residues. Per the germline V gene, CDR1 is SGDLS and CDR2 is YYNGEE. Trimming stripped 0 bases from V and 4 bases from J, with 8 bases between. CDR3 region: CASSVDDSGNTIYF. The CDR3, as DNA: TGTGCCAGCAGCGTAGACGACAGCGGAAACACCATATATTTT.

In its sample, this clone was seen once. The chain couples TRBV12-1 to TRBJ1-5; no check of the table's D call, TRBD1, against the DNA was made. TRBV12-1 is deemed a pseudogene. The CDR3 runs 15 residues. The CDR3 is CASSDPGQSSQPQHF. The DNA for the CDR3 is TGTGCCAGCAGCGATCCGGGACAGAGTTCTCAGCCCCAGCATTTT.

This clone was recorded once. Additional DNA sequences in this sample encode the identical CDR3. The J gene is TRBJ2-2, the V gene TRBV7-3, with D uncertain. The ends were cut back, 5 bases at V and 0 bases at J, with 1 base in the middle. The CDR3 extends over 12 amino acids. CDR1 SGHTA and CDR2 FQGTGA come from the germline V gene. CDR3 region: CASSPNTGELFF. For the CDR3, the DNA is TGTGCCAGCAGCCCGAACACCGGGGAGCTGTTTTTT.

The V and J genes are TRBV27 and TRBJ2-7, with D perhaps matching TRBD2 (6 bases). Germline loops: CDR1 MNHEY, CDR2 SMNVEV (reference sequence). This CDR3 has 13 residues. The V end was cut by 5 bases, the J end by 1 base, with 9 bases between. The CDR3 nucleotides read TGTGCCAGCAGTACGGGACTTTCCTACGAGCAGTACTTC. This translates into CASSTGLSYEQYF.

CDR3 nucleotides: TGTGCCAGCAGGAGGGGACTAGTGAATTCCAACACCGGGGAGCTGTTTTTT. This gives the protein CASRRGLVNSNTGELFF. V and J are TRBV2 and TRBJ2-2; TRBD2 matches at 8 bases. Germline CDR1 reads SNHLY; CDR2 reads FYNNEI. The CDR3 has 17 amino acids. Trimming at V came to 6 bases and at J to 2 bases, leaving 11 bases not matched to a gene.

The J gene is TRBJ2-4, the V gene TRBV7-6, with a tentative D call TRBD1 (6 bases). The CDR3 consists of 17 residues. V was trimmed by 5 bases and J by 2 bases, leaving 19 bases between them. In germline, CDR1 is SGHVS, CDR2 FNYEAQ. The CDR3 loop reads CASSDRQAGSTKNIQYF. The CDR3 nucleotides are TGTGCCAGCAGCGACCGACAGGCCGGTTCAACCAAAAACATTCAGTACTTC.

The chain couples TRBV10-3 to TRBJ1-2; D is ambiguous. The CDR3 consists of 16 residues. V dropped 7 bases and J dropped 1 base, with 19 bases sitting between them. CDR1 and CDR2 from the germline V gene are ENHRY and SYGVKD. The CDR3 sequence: CAITGPQTEDNYGYTF. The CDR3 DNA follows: TGTGCCATCACAGGCCCCCAAACAGAAGATAACTATGGCTACACCTTC.

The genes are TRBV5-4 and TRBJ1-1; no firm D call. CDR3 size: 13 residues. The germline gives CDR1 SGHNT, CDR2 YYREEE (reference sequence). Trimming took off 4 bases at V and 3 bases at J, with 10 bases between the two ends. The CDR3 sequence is CASSAWRDTEAFF. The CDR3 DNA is TGTGCCAGCAGCGCCTGGAGGGACACTGAAGCTTTCTTT.

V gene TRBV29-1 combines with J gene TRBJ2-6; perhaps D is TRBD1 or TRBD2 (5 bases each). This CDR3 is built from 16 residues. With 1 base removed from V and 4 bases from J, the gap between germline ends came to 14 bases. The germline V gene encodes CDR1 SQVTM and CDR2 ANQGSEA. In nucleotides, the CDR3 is TGCAGCGTTGAAGGCTTCGGGGCGGCGGGGGCCAACGTCCTGACTTTC. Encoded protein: CSVEGFGAAGANVLTF.

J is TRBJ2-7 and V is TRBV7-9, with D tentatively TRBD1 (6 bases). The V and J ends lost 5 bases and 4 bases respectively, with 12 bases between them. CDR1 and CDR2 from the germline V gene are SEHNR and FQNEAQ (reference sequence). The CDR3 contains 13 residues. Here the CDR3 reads CASSGPRGYEQYF. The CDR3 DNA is TGTGCCAGCAGCGGGCCCAGGGGTTACGAGCAGTACTTC.

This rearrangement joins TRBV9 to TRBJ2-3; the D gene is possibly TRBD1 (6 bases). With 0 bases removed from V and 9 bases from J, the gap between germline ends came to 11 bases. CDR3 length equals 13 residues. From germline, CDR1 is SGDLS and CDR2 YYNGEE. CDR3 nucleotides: TGTGCCAGCAGCGTAGAAGGACAGCTCACGCAGTATTTT. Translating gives CASSVEGQLTQYF.

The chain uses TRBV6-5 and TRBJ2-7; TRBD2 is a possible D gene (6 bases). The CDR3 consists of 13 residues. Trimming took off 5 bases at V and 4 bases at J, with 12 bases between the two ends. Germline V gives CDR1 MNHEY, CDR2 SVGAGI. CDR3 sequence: CASSTGTPYEQYF. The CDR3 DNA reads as TGTGCCAGCAGTACCGGGACTCCTTACGAGCAGTACTTC.

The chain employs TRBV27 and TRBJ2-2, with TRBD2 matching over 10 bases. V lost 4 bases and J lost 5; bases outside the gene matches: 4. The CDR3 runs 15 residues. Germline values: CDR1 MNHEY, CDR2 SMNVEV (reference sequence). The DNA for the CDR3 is TGTGCCAGCAGTTCGGGGACTAGCGAAACCGGGGAGCTGTTTTTT. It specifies CASSSGTSETGELFF.

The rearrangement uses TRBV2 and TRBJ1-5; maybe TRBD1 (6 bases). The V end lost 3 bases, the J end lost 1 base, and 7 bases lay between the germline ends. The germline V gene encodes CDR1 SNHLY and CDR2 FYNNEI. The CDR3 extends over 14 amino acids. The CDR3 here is CASSDGQSNQPQHF. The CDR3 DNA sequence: TGTGCCAGCAGTGACGGACAGAGCAATCAGCCCCAGCATTTT.

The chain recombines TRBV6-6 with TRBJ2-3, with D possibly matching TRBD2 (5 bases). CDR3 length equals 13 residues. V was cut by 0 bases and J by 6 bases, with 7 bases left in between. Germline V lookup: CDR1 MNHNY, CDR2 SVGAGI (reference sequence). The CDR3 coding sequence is TGTGCCAGCAGTTACTCGACGGGGGATACGCAGTATTTT. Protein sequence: CASSYSTGDTQYF.

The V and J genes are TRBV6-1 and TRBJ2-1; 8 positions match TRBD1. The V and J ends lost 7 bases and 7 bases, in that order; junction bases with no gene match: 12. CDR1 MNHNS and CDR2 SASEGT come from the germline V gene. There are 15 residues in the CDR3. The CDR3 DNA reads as TGTGCCAGCACCCCCGGGACAGGTATGTGGAATGAGCAGTTCTTC. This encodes CASTPGTGMWNEQFF.

The CDR3 DNA follows: TGCGCCAGCAGCCAGGTGGCCCGTAGGGGTGAAAAACTGTTTTTT. This encodes CASSQVARRGEKLFF. The gene calls are TRBV4-3 and TRBJ1-4; D is perhaps TRBD1 (5 bases). Trimming stripped 3 bases from V and 7 bases from J, with 15 bases between. The germline V gene encodes CDR1 LGHNA and CDR2 YSLEER. CDR3 length: 15 residues.

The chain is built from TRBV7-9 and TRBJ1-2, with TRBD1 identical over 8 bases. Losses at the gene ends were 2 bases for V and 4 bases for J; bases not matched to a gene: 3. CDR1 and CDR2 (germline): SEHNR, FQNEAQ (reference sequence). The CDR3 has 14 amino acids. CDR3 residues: CASSLTGGAYGYTF. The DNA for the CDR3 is TGTGCCAGCAGCTTAACAGGGGGGGCCTATGGCTACACCTTC.

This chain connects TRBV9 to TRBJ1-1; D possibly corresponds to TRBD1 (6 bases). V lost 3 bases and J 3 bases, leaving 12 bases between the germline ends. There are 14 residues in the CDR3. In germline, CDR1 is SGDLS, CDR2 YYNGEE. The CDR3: CASSGQQGHTEAFF. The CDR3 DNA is TGTGCCAGCAGCGGACAACAGGGCCACACTGAAGCTTTCTTT.

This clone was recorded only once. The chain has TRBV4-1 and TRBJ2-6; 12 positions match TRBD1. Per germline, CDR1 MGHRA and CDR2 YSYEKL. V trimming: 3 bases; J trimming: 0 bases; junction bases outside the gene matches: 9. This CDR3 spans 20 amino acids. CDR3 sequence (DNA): TGCGCCAGCAGCCATGCCGGGGGACAGGGGGCCTTCTCTGGGGCCAACGTCCTGACTTTC. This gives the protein CASSHAGGQGAFSGANVLTF.

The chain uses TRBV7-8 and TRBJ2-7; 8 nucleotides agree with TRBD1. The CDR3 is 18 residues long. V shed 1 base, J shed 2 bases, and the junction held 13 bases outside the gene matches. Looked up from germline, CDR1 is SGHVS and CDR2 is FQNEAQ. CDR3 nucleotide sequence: TGTGCCAGCAGCTTAGTTGGCACGTACGAGACAGGGGCCTACGAGCAGTACTTC. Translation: CASSLVGTYETGAYEQYF.

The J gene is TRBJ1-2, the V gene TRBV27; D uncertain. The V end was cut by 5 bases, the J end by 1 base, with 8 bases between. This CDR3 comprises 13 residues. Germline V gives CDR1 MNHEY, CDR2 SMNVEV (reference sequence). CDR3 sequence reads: CASSRSVNYGYTF. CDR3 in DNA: TGTGCCAGCAGTAGGTCGGTTAACTATGGCTACACCTTC.

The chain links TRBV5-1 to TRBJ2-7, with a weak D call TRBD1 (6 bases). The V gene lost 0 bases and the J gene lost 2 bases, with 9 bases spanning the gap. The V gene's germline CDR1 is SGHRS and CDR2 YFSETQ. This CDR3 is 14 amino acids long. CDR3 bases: TGCGCCAGCAGCTTGGACGGACAGACCTACGAGCAGTACTTC. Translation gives CASSLDGQTYEQYF.

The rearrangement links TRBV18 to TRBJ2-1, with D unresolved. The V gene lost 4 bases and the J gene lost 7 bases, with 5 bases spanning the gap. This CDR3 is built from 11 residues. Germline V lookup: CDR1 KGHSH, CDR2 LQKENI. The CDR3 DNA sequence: TGTGCCAGCTCACTTGGGAATGAGCAGTTCTTC. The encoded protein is CASSLGNEQFF.